This entry lists 31 T cell receptor beta chains sequenced from one sample in a study of immune evolution from preneoplasia to lung adenocarcinoma. Method: immunoSEQ multiplex PCR; TCRdb's copy keeps in-frame clones and lacks some. The sample records approximately 5,300 clones, more than 75% being singletons. The sequencing input was FFPE lung adenocarcinoma in situ tissue. Receptors were obtained from a person in their 70s with lung adenocarcinoma.

This chain connects TRBV29-1 to TRBJ1-3, with D possibly TRBD1 on 5 matching bases. Germline CDR1 reads SQVTM; CDR2 reads ANQGSEA. Trimming left V 7 bases short and J 8 bases short, with 21 bases between. The CDR3 sequence is 14 residues long. The CDR3 bases are TGCAGCGCCCAACGTCCAGGGCCGGGGGACACCATATATTTT. Translation: CSAQRPGPGDTIYF.

The gene calls are TRBV6-1 and TRBJ2-3; TRBD2 matches at 8 bases. CDR3 length: 14 residues. The V gene end was trimmed by 6 bases and the J gene end by 3 bases; junction bases not matched to a gene: 5. Germline V CDR1 and CDR2: MNHNS, SASEGT. CDR3 protein: CASRQREWTDTQYF. The CDR3, as DNA: TGTGCCAGCAGGCAGCGGGAGTGGACAGATACGCAGTATTTT.

This clone occurred once. The chain joins TRBV28 to TRBJ2-1; TRBD1 matches 10 bases. The CDR3 has 16 amino acids. Germline CDR1 reads MDHEN; CDR2 reads SYDVKM. The J segment lost 4 bases and the V segment lost 6 bases, leaving 9 bases of the junction unmatched. The CDR3 sequence is CASSPPGTGVYNEQFF. The DNA of the CDR3 is TGTGCCAGCAGCCCTCCTGGGACAGGGGTTTACAATGAGCAGTTCTTC.

The CDR3 DNA sequence: TGTGCCAGCACCCAGGGATCTGGAAACACCATATATTTT. The encoded protein is CASTQGSGNTIYF. V is TRBV6-1 and J is TRBJ1-3; D possibly corresponds to TRBD1 (5 bases). Germline CDR1 and CDR2: MNHNS and SASEGT. V was shortened by 7 bases and J by 1 base, with 8 bases between the two germline ends. The length of the CDR3 is 13 residues.

The genes are TRBV12-5 and TRBJ2-5; 8 positions agree with TRBD2. CDR3 size: 17 residues. Germline values: CDR1 LGHNT, CDR2 FRNRAP. V lost 3 bases to trimming and J lost 7 bases; unmatched junction nucleotides: 16. The CDR3 sequence: CASGLDTGTRPLGTQYF. CDR3 coding DNA: TGTGCTAGTGGTTTAGACACCGGGACTAGGCCTTTAGGGACCCAGTACTTC.

This clone occurred a few times. The chain has TRBV9 and TRBJ1-1; D is unresolved. V shed 0 bases and J shed 3 bases, with 3 bases lying between them. This CDR3 is 12 amino acids long. Per germline, CDR1 SGDLS and CDR2 YYNGEE. In nucleotides, the CDR3 is TGTGCCAGCAGCGTAGGCCACACTGAAGCTTTCTTT. Residues: CASSVGHTEAFF.

The chain couples TRBV15 to TRBJ2-3; 7 bases line up with TRBD1. Germline loops: CDR1 LNHNV, CDR2 YYDKDF (reference sequence). Trimming took 2 bases from V and 4 from J; bases not matched to a gene: 6. This CDR3 is built from 15 residues. The CDR3 spells CATSRTDRVADTQYF. The DNA for the CDR3 is TGTGCCACCAGCAGAACCGACAGGGTAGCAGATACGCAGTATTTT. The whole variable domain, filled in from reference TRBV15 and TRBJ2-3, reads DAMVIQNPRYQVTQFGKPVTLSCSQTLNHNVMYWYQQKSSQAPKLLFHYYDKDFNNEADTPDNFQSRRPNTSFCFLDIRSPGLGDTAMYLCATSRTDRVADTQYFGPGTRLTVL.

V and J are TRBV5-8 and TRBJ2-5; D might be TRBD2 (5 bases). Germline CDR1 reads SGHTS; CDR2 reads YDEGEE. The CDR3 length is 13 residues. Trimming shortened V by 4 bases and J by 11 bases, and 18 bases separated the two germline ends. CDR3 amino acids: CASSLESLGEQYF. The CDR3 DNA follows: TGTGCCAGCAGCCTCGAGTCCCTTGGGGAGCAGTACTTC.

V is TRBV10-2 and J is TRBJ2-3, with 10 bases that match TRBD2. Germline CDR1 reads WSHSY; CDR2 reads SAAADI. This CDR3 is 15 amino acids long. J was trimmed by 3 bases and V by 3 bases; bases with no gene match: 3. The CDR3, as DNA: TGCGCCAGCAGTGAAGGGGGACTAGCGACAGATACGCAGTATTTT. As protein: CASSEGGLATDTQYF.

The chain has TRBV5-4 and TRBJ2-7; D uncertain. The V gene lost 0 bases and the J gene lost 3 bases, with 13 bases spanning the gap. The CDR3 length is 15 residues. Germline CDR1 SGHNT, CDR2 YYREEE (reference sequence). CDR3 sequence: CASSLGLGSGYEQYF. Here the CDR3 DNA reads TGTGCCAGCAGCTTGGGCCTGGGCTCGGGCTACGAGCAGTACTTC.

This sequence joins TRBV5-5 and TRBJ2-7, with a weak D call TRBD2 (5 bases). Trimming removed 0 bases from V and 2 bases from J, with 6 bases in between. CDR1 and CDR2 from the germline V gene are SGHKS and YYEKEE (reference sequence). This CDR3 has 13 amino acids. This CDR3 reads CASSLALAYEQYF. In nucleotides, the CDR3 is TGTGCCAGCAGCTTGGCACTAGCCTACGAGCAGTACTTC.

The chain joins TRBV5-1 to TRBJ2-7; 9 nucleotides agree with TRBD1. This CDR3 comprises 13 residues. CDR1 and CDR2 from the germline V gene are SGHRS and YFSETQ. J gave up 4 bases and V 4 bases, and 3 bases lay outside the gene matches. DNA of the CDR3: TGCGCCAGCAGCCTGGACAGGGGATACGAGCAGTACTTC. As protein: CASSLDRGYEQYF.

The chain has TRBV11-2 and TRBJ2-3, with 13 positions matching TRBD2. The CDR3 has 14 residues. V shed 0 bases and J 12 bases; nucleotides not matched to a gene: 3. Germline V CDR1 and CDR2: SGHAT, FQNNGV. CDR3 sequence reads: CASSLEGLAGSQYF. The CDR3, as DNA: TGTGCCAGCAGCTTAGAGGGACTAGCGGGGTCTCAGTATTTT.

This clone was seen once. The J gene is TRBJ1-4, the V gene TRBV4-1; D possibly corresponds to TRBD1 (6 bases). Trimming took off 0 bases at V and 8 bases at J, with 16 bases between the two ends. The CDR3 loop spans 16 amino acids. Germline CDR1 MGHRA, CDR2 YSYEKL. In nucleotides, the CDR3 is TGCGCCAGCAGCCAAGAAGGCGAGGGGGTCCGAGAAAAACTGTTTTTT. Its translation is CASSQEGEGVREKLFF.

This clone was seen only a few times. In nucleotides, the CDR3 is TGTGCCAGCCATCCGGACAGAAATAACTATGGCTACACCTTC. This translates into CASHPDRNNYGYTF. The gene calls are TRBV28 and TRBJ1-2, with a weak D call TRBD1 (6 bases). Germline CDR1 is MDHEN and CDR2 is SYDVKM. The CDR3 totals 14 residues. The ends were cut back, 8 bases at V and 1 base at J, with 14 bases in the middle.

V and J are TRBV6-5 and TRBJ1-1, with 8 bases fitting TRBD1. The CDR3 has 14 amino acids. In germline, CDR1 is MNHEY, CDR2 SVGAGI. Trimming at V came to 2 bases and at J to 1 base, leaving 0 bases not matched to a gene. The CDR3 loop is CASSYQGANTEAFF. CDR3 nucleotide sequence: TGTGCCAGCAGTTACCAGGGGGCGAACACTGAAGCTTTCTTT.

The chain employs TRBV18 and TRBJ2-1, with 9 positions matching TRBD1. Trimming cost V 0 bases and J 8 bases; bases outside gene matches: 8. CDR3 size: 16 residues. Germline values: CDR1 KGHSH, CDR2 LQKENI. The CDR3 nucleotides read TGTGCCAGCTCACCACCAATACCGGGACAGGGCGATGAGCAGTTCTTC. Amino acids: CASSPPIPGQGDEQFF.

The V gene is TRBV19, the J gene TRBJ2-2; tentative D call: TRBD2 (6 bases). The CDR3 covers 16 residues. Germline V gene lookup returns CDR1 LNHDA and CDR2 SQIVND (reference sequence). V shed 3 bases and J shed 2 bases, with 13 bases lying between them. The CDR3 loop reads CASSIGAGSNTGELFF. The CDR3 DNA is TGTGCCAGTAGTATCGGGGCGGGATCCAACACCGGGGAGCTGTTTTTT.

The chain employs TRBV28 and TRBJ1-2; D unresolved. Trimming pared 4 bases from V and 4 bases from J, leaving 13 bases between. Germline assignment: CDR1 MDHEN and CDR2 SYDVKM. The CDR3 has 14 amino acids. In DNA, the CDR3 is TGTGCCAGCAGTTCGACTTTGGGGTCCTATGGCTACACCTTC. Its protein product is CASSSTLGSYGYTF.

The chain uses TRBV6-4 and TRBJ2-7, with D perhaps matching TRBD2 (6 bases). This CDR3 spans 15 amino acids. The germline gives CDR1 MRHNA, CDR2 SNTAGT. Deletions cut 6 bases from V and 3 bases from J, with 18 bases between. The CDR3 sequence: CASSGESGDSYEQYF. CDR3 in DNA: TGTGCCAGCAGCGGGGAGTCGGGAGATAGCTACGAGCAGTACTTC.

The V gene is TRBV19, the J gene TRBJ1-2; no clear D. V dropped 1 base and J dropped 5 bases, with 8 bases sitting between them. Per germline, CDR1 LNHDA and CDR2 SQIVND (reference sequence). The CDR3 runs 13 residues. The CDR3 sequence is CASSIVYQYGYTF. The CDR3, as DNA: TGTGCCAGTAGTATAGTATACCAATATGGCTACACCTTC.

J is TRBJ2-7 and V is TRBV19, with 7 positions matching TRBD1. Per germline, CDR1 LNHDA and CDR2 SQIVND (reference sequence). Unmatched junction bases numbered 8, after V lost 2 bases and J lost 1 base. This CDR3 region has 16 residues. In nucleotides, the CDR3 is TGTGCCAGTAGTATACGACACGACAGGGTGTCCTACGAGCAGTACTTC. Translated: CASSIRHDRVSYEQYF. Combining the CDR3 with reference TRBV19 and TRBJ2-7 gives the whole variable domain DGGITQSPKYLFRKEGQNVTLSCEQNLNHDAMYWYRQDPGQGLRLIYYSQIVNDFQKGDIAEGYSVSREKKESFPLTVTSAQKNPTAFYLCASSIRHDRVSYEQYFGPGTRLTVT.

V gene TRBV4-2 combines with J gene TRBJ2-3, with TRBD2 matching 7 bases. Looked up from germline, CDR1 is LGHNA and CDR2 is YNFKEQ. Germline trimming cut 5 bases from V and 2 bases from J; bases unmatched to any gene: 10. The CDR3 contains 16 residues. The CDR3 is CASSTRLAEATDTQYF. Here the CDR3 DNA reads TGTGCCAGCAGCACCCGACTAGCCGAGGCCACAGATACGCAGTATTTT.

The chain is built from TRBV7-8 and TRBJ2-7; D gene ambiguous. Trimming removed 0 bases at V and 2 bases at J, with 8 bases between. Germline lookup yields CDR1 SGHVS and CDR2 FQNEAQ. This CDR3 contains 14 residues. The CDR3 coding sequence is TGTGCCAGCAGCTTAGCGGCCCGAGCCTACGAGCAGTACTTC. Encoded protein: CASSLAARAYEQYF.

About this clone: A single base is all that separates this from a far larger clone, so a read error is likely. The chain recombines TRBV7-9 with TRBJ1-1; D is unclear. The length of the CDR3 is 11 residues. The germline CDR1 and CDR2 sequences are SEHNR and FQNEAQ (reference sequence). Trimming shortened V by 6 bases and J by 7 bases, and 9 bases separated the two germline ends. CDR3 sequence reads: CASSKTLEAFF. Written as DNA, the CDR3 is TGTGCCAGCAGTAAGACCCTTGAAGCTTTCTTT.

The rearrangement joins TRBV21-1 to TRBJ1-5. TRBV21-1 is a known pseudogene. This CDR3 contains 15 residues. The CDR3: CASSLLHWHHQPQHF. The CDR3 DNA reads TGTGCCAGCAGTCTGCTACATTGGCATCATCAGCCCCAGCATTTT.

The chain employs TRBV19 and TRBJ1-1; D ambiguous. CDR1 LNHDA and CDR2 SQIVND come from the germline V gene (reference sequence). V dropped 7 bases and J dropped 2 bases, with 11 bases sitting between them. The CDR3 extends over 13 amino acids. CDR3 amino acids: CASISWVNTEAFF. DNA of the CDR3: TGTGCCAGTATATCGTGGGTAAACACTGAAGCTTTCTTT.

This clone has a single count. The chain carries TRBV14 and TRBJ2-7; no firm D call. Trimming removed 0 bases from V and 2 bases from J, with 5 bases in between. This CDR3 contains 13 residues. The germline gives CDR1 SGHDN, CDR2 FVKESK. The CDR3 DNA reads as TGTGCCAGCAGCCAAGATCCGACCTACGAGCAGTACTTC. This sequence encodes CASSQDPTYEQYF.

V is TRBV28 and J is TRBJ1-2, with 8 bases aligning to TRBD1. V gave up 4 bases and J gave up 4 bases; unmatched junction bases: 8. Germline loops: CDR1 MDHEN, CDR2 SYDVKM. The CDR3 length is 15 residues. The CDR3 nucleotides are TGTGCCAGCAGTTCAGGACAGGGAAGAATCTATGGCTACACCTTC. It translates to CASSSGQGRIYGYTF.

This sequence joins TRBV15 and TRBJ1-5; no clear D. CDR1 and CDR2 from the germline V gene are LNHNV and YYDKDF (reference sequence). V was pared by 2 bases and J by 1 base, with 12 bases between. The CDR3 is 16 residues long. The CDR3 nucleotides are TGTGCCACCAGCAGACGTTGGGATCTGAGCAATCAGCCCCAGCATTTT. Its translation: CATSRRWDLSNQPQHF.

This clone occurred a few times. This rearrangement joins TRBV7-8 to TRBJ2-3, with D possibly matching TRBD1 (7 bases). The CDR3 extends over 16 amino acids. Germline-derived CDR1 and CDR2 are SGHVS and FQNEAQ. Trimming took off 3 bases at V and 1 base at J, with 14 bases between the two ends. The CDR3: CASSLSGGTGTDTQYF. The CDR3, as DNA: TGTGCCAGCAGCTTGTCAGGGGGGACGGGCACAGATACGCAGTATTTT.